This is a list of T cell receptor beta chains from one sample in a study of early stage breast cancer tumors. Only in-frame clones appear in the TCRdb table, and some are missing; sequencing was by immunoSEQ multiplex PCR. The sample has just over 50,000 clones; over 75% are singletons. The sequenced sample was blood. Source of these receptors: a person aged 35 to 50 with breast cancer. Both conserved end residues are part of each CDR3. The order of the fields is clone size, J gene, CDR3 length, V gene, D gene, CDR3 DNA, CDR3 protein. A D gene is named only where the DNA matches it firmly. Size tells how often a clone was seen (once, few, many) or the class of an expanded clone, and some rows leave it out.

>.|TRBJ2-5|14|TRBV27|.
TGTGCCAGCAGTGGAGGGGGGGTTAGGGAGACCCAGTACTTC
CASSGGGVRETQYF
>.|TRBJ2-1|15|TRBV7-3|.
TGTGCCAGCAGCTTGGGTTCCGGGTACTACAATGAGCAGTTCTTC
CASSLGSGYYNEQFF
>.|TRBJ1-2|13|TRBV6-1|TRBD1
TGTGCCAGCCGGGACAGGGGGGGCTATGGCTACACCTTC
CASRDRGGYGYTF
>few|TRBJ2-1|15|TRBV5-1|TRBD2
TGCGCCAGCAGCTCTAGCGGAACTCTGGGGAATGAGCAGTTCTTC
CASSSSGTLGNEQFF
>few|TRBJ1-2|15|TRBV5-1|.
TGCGCCAGCAGCGATGGGTCTCCCTCGGCCTATGGCTACACCTTC
CASSDGSPSAYGYTF
>.|TRBJ2-7|15|TRBV27|TRBD2
TGTGCCAGCAGTTTACTAGCGGGAGGGTCCTACGAGCAGTACTTC
CASSLLAGGSYEQYF
>.|TRBJ2-5|15|TRBV25-1|.
TGTGCCAGCAGTATGTGGAACGACTACCAAGAGACCCAGTACTTC
CASSMWNDYQETQYF
>once|TRBJ2-3|18|TRBV30|TRBD2
TGTGCCTGGAGTGCCCGACGCCGACTAGCTTTTAGCACAGATACGCAGTATTTT
CAWSARRRLAFSTDTQYF
>.|TRBJ2-3|16|TRBV10-2|TRBD2
TGCGCCAGCAGTGAGACCGGACTAGCGGGACCAGATACGCAGTATTTT
CASSETGLAGPDTQYF
>.|TRBJ1-2|16|TRBV27|.
TGTGCCAGCGCAAAACCCGGGAGCATCCGCGACTATGGCTACACCTTC
CASAKPGSIRDYGYTF
>.|TRBJ2-2|18|TRBV27|TRBD2
TGTGCCAGCAGCGTGGGACTAGCGGGGTGGATTAACACCGGGGAGCTGTTTTTT
CASSVGLAGWINTGELFF
>.|TRBJ1-2|14|TRBV7-2|.
TGTGCCAGCAGCTTAGGGCCCGGGCGCTATGGCTACACCTTC
CASSLGPGRYGYTF
>few|TRBJ1-5|13|TRBV6-5|.
TGTGCCAGCAGTTCCACAGGGACGGAGCCCCAGCATTTT
CASSSTGTEPQHF
>.|TRBJ2-1|14|TRBV11-3|.
TGTGCCAGCAGCTTAGGCGTCTCCTACAATGAGCAGTTCTTC
CASSLGVSYNEQFF
>.|TRBJ2-7|13|TRBV11-3|TRBD1
TGTGCCAGCAGCTCCGGACAGGGGCTCGAGCAGTACTTC
CASSSGQGLEQYF
>.|TRBJ2-5|14|TRBV2|.
TGTGCCAGCAAGGCTAGCAGATACCAAGAGACCCAGTACTTC
CASKASRYQETQYF
>.|TRBJ2-5|15|TRBV11-3|.
TGTGCCAGCAGCCCCCCGGGGGCGGAGGAAGAGACCCAGTACTTC
CASSPPGAEEETQYF
>.|TRBJ2-3|14|TRBV4-1|.
TGCGCCAGCAGTTACCAGCGGGGCACAGATACGCAGTATTTT
CASSYQRGTDTQYF